The 4 T cell receptor beta chains below were found in one sample sequenced in a study of blood T cell repertoires in COVID-19. TCRdb keeps only in-frame clones here, not all; method: immunoSEQ multiplex PCR. The sample consists of tens of thousands of clones, 70% to 90% of them appearing once. Sequencing was done on a sample of peripheral blood. The receptors were gathered from a woman of 80 years or more with COVID-19, enrolled during active disease.

This clone was observed a few times. The DNA of the CDR3 is TGCGCCAGCAGCTGGGGGGGCAGGGCGACTAATGAAAAACTGTTTTTT. It yields the protein CASSWGGRATNEKLFF. The chain employs TRBV4-1 and TRBJ1-4; perhaps TRBD1 as D (6 bases). Germline loops: CDR1 MGHRA, CDR2 YSYEKL. The CDR3 is 16 amino acids. V was trimmed by 5 bases and J by 2 bases, leaving 15 bases between them.

The CDR3 here is CASSSPSGAGELFF. The CDR3, as DNA: TGTGCCAGCAGCTCACCATCAGGGGCCGGGGAGCTGTTTTTT. This chain links TRBV9 with TRBJ2-2; D is possibly TRBD1 (6 bases). Germline assignment: CDR1 SGDLS and CDR2 YYNGEE. Trimming pared 4 bases from V and 6 bases from J, leaving 13 bases between. The CDR3 is made up of 14 amino acids.

The chain has TRBV7-3 and TRBJ1-1; D ambiguous. Germline values: CDR1 SGHTA, CDR2 FQGTGA. The CDR3 has 14 amino acids. V gave up 3 bases and J gave up 1 base, with 9 bases separating them. CDR3 DNA sequence: TGTGCCAGCAGCTTCACTCCGGGGAACACTGAAGCTTTCTTT. Residues: CASSFTPGNTEAFF.

The chain couples TRBV21-1 to TRBJ2-5; TRBD2 is the table's D call and was not checked against the DNA. TRBV21-1 is listed as a pseudogene. The CDR3 contains 14 residues. The CDR3 loop reads CASSKVNLVETQYF. The DNA of the CDR3 is TGTGCCAGCAGCAAAGTTAATTTAGTAGAGACCCAGTACTTC.